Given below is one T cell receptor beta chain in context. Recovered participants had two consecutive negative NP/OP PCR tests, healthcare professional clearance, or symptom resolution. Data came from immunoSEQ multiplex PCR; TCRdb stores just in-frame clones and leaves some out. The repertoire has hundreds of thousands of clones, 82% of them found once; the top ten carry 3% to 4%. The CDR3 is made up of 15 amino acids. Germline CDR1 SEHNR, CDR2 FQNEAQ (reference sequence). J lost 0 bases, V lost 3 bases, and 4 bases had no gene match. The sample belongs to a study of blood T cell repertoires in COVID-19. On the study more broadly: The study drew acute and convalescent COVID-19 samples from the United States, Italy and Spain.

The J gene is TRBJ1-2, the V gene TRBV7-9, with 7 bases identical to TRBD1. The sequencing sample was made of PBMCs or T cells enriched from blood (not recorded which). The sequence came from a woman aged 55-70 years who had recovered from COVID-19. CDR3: CASSFDRETNYGYTF. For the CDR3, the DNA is TGTGCCAGCAGCTTTGACAGGGAGACTAACTATGGCTACACCTTC.